Many counts were recorded for the clone carrying this TCR beta chain. No antigen is known for it. This record belongs to a study of T cells after yellow fever vaccination. Study-wide context: The authors prepared low-cell-number fractions using SMART-Seq v4 Ultra Low Input.

TCRdb used MiXCR to reprocess the 5' RACE reads, holding one entry per CDR3 protein. The sample lists approximately 70,000 distinct CDR3 sequences; over 6.5% were seen once. The germline V gene has CDR1 SQVTM and CDR2 ANQGSEA. The CDR3 is 14 amino acids. Deletions cut 4 bases from V and 1 base from J, with 13 bases between. The study, taken as a whole, reports: The study noted that FACS-sorted repertoires could contain abundant clonotypes contaminating from the bulk population. Subsequent to the booster, the majority of primary-vaccination clones reappeared (less than 97% CD4, about 90% CD8).

The sequence was obtained from a man aged 18 to 30 who received the YFV17D yellow fever vaccine. The source material was CD8+ T cells sorted from PBMCs, sampled roughly 47 days after the first yellow fever vaccination. V and J are TRBV29-1 and TRBJ1-1; D ambiguous. The CDR3 DNA is TGCAGCGTTGGAATGGCATTTGGGAACACTGAAGCTTTCTTT. Translated: CSVGMAFGNTEAFF. The full variable domain, completed using reference TRBV29-1 and TRBJ1-1, is SAVISQKPSRDICQRGTSLTIQCQVDSQVTMMFWYRQQPGQSLTLIATANQGSEATYESGFVIDKFPISRPNLTFSTLTVSNMSPEDSSIYLCSVGMAFGNTEAFFGQGTRLTVV.